The rows below give T cell receptor beta chains drawn from one sample of a study of blood T cell repertoires in COVID-19. TCRdb's table, derived via immunoSEQ multiplex PCR, lists solely in-frame clones and lacks some. The sample carries fewer than 300,000 clones, approximately 88% recorded once. Specimen: peripheral blood. Receptors were obtained from a man in his late teens or twenties with active or convalescent COVID-19. CDR3s include the opening cysteine and the closing phenylalanine or tryptophan. A D gene is named only where the DNA matches it firmly. Expanded clones get a size class; other rows say once, few or many, or leave the size out.

d_gene: NA
abundance: NA
j_gene: TRBJ1-5
v_gene: TRBV27
CDR3nt: TGTGCCAGCAGTTCGCCCCCGGGGACAAATCAGCCCCAGCATTTT
CDR3aa: CASSSPPGTNQPQHF

d_gene: TRBD1
abundance: NA
j_gene: TRBJ1-2
v_gene: TRBV9
CDR3nt: TGTGCCAGCAGCGTAGGGCAGGGGGCGGACTATGGCTACACCTTC
CDR3aa: CASSVGQGADYGYTF

d_gene: TRBD1
abundance: NA
j_gene: TRBJ1-5
v_gene: TRBV7-9
CDR3nt: TGTGCCAGCAGCGGGACAGGGGGCAGGGGTCAGCCCCAGCATTTT
CDR3aa: CASSGTGGRGQPQHF

d_gene: TRBD1
abundance: NA
j_gene: TRBJ2-2
v_gene: TRBV7-2
CDR3nt: TGTGCCAGCAGCTTAGAAGGGACAGGGTCGGTCGGGGAGCTGTTTTTT
CDR3aa: CASSLEGTGSVGELFF

d_gene: NA
abundance: once
j_gene: TRBJ2-7
v_gene: TRBV13
CDR3nt: TGTGCCAGCAGCTTACCGGGGTTCCACGAGCAGTACTTC
CDR3aa: CASSLPGFHEQYF

d_gene: TRBD1
abundance: NA
j_gene: TRBJ1-6
v_gene: TRBV19
CDR3nt: TGTGCCAGTAAGACAGGGGATAATTCACCCCTCCACTTT
CDR3aa: CASKTGDNSPLHF

d_gene: TRBD1
abundance: NA
j_gene: TRBJ2-5
v_gene: TRBV2
CDR3nt: TGTGCCAGCAGTGGACAGGGGGTAGAGACCCAGTACTTC
CDR3aa: CASSGQGVETQYF

d_gene: NA
abundance: NA
j_gene: TRBJ1-6
v_gene: TRBV5-1
CDR3nt: TGCGCCAGCAGAAGGGGGGGTAATTCACCCCTCCACTTT
CDR3aa: CASRRGGNSPLHF

d_gene: NA
abundance: NA
j_gene: TRBJ1-1
v_gene: TRBV6-2/TRBV6-3
CDR3nt: TGTGCCAGCAGTTACATCTGGCGGGGGGCGACGACTGAAGCTTTCTTT
CDR3aa: CASSYIWRGATTEAFF

d_gene: NA
abundance: NA
j_gene: TRBJ2-7
v_gene: TRBV29-1
CDR3nt: TGCAGCGTTGAAGACGGCGGCTACGAGCAGTACTTC
CDR3aa: CSVEDGGYEQYF

d_gene: NA
abundance: NA
j_gene: TRBJ2-1
v_gene: TRBV5-4
CDR3nt: TGTGCCAGCAGCGCGGGGAGCTCCTACAATGAGCAGTTCTTC
CDR3aa: CASSAGSSYNEQFF

d_gene: NA
abundance: NA
j_gene: TRBJ2-5
v_gene: TRBV10-2
CDR3nt: TGCGCCAGCAGTGAAATTGCAGGCCTCGAGACCCAGTACTTC
CDR3aa: CASSEIAGLETQYF

d_gene: NA
abundance: few
j_gene: TRBJ2-7
v_gene: TRBV10-2
CDR3nt: TGCGCCAGCAGCCTCGCGATGACATACACCTACGAGCAGTACTTC
CDR3aa: CASSLAMTYTYEQYF

d_gene: TRBD1
abundance: NA
j_gene: TRBJ1-1
v_gene: TRBV5-1
CDR3nt: TGCGCCAGCAGCCCCGGACAGGGGAGCACTGAAGCTTTCTTT
CDR3aa: CASSPGQGSTEAFF

d_gene: NA
abundance: NA
j_gene: TRBJ1-5
v_gene: TRBV7-2
CDR3nt: TGTGCCAGCAGCTTAGATCAGGGGTTCAATCAGCCCCAGCATTTT
CDR3aa: CASSLDQGFNQPQHF

d_gene: NA
abundance: NA
j_gene: TRBJ1-6
v_gene: TRBV24-1
CDR3nt: TGTGCCACCAGATCCCGCCCCACGCAAGATCACTTCTATAATTCACCCCTCCACTTT
CDR3aa: CATRSRPTQDHFYNSPLHF